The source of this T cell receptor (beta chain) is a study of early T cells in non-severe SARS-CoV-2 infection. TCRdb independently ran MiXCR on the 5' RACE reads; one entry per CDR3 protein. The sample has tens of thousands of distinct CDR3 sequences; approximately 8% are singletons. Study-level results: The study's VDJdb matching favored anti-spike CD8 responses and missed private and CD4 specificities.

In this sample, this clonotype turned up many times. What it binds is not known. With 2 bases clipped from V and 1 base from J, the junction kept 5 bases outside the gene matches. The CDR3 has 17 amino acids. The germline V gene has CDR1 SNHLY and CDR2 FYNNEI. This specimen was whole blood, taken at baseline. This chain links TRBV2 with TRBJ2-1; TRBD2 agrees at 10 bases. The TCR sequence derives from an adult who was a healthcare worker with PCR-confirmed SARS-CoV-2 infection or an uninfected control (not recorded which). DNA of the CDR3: TGTGCCAGCAGTGAATTAAGGACTAGCGGATCCTACAATGAGCAGTTCTTC. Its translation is CASSELRTSGSYNEQFF.